The present entry profiles one T cell receptor (beta chain) with its context. The data originate from a study of shared clonotypes between healthy human individuals. Generated by immunoSEQ multiplex PCR, the TCRdb table keeps only in-frame clones and is missing some. The sample lists about 610,000 clones; about 97% were seen once. The source of this sequence is a woman under 40 in good health. The sample was naive CD4+ T cells sorted from blood. This sample's subset: CD45RA+ positively selected.

The CDR3 DNA is TGTGCCAGCAGGAAAATTGGAAATTCACCCCTCCACTTT. Its protein is CASRKIGNSPLHF. V gene TRBV25-1 combines with J gene TRBJ1-6; the D is unclear. Germline-derived CDR1 and CDR2 are MGHDK and SYGVNS. CDR3 length: 13 residues. V shed 6 bases and J shed 7 bases, with 10 bases lying between them.